The present TCR beta chain was sequenced within a study of T cells in Graves' hyperthyroidism and ophthalmopathy (dated by TCRdb to the late 2010s). A note on the overall study: Peripheral blood was collected at initial diagnosis, before any treatment. To identify distinguishing TCR V-J signatures, a discovery cohort of some 100 patients was used, comprising 43 with Graves' ophthalmopathy and under 60 with stable Graves' hyperthyroidism. Prospective prediction of ophthalmopathy was tested in an independent validation cohort of about 19 hyperthyroidism patients and 15 to 17 patients who later progressed to ophthalmopathy. The 75 to 100 discovery patients were randomly split 7:3 into training and test sets. Thyroid tissue and blood T-cell repertoires from roughly six Graves' hyperthyroidism patients were also compared in the study. Once sampling was done, hyperthyroidism patients were given methimazole at a starting dose of 30 mg daily, whereas ophthalmopathy patients were given high-dose intravenous methylprednisolone. The paper reports TCR Vbeta CDR3 sequencing of fewer than 150 peripheral blood samples: around 41 ophthalmopathy, over 70 hyperthyroidism and around 17 progressor patients. Overall study outcomes, separate from this receptor: Most expanded thyroid clonotypes (frequency above 0.001) were also detected in blood, a finding suggesting that blood repertoires may reflect thyroid immune responses. No statistical method was used to fix the sample size in advance, and group allocation was not hidden from the investigators. A 13 V-J signature model separated ophthalmopathy from stable hyperthyroidism, with 87.88% sensitivity and just under 84% specificity in cross-validation and 80%/75% in testing. In validation, progression to ophthalmopathy was predicted by the model with 55% to 71% sensitivity and nearly 75% specificity, a median of about 6.4 months before onset.

The TCR beta CDR3 regions were amplified from RNA transcripts. A first-round RT-PCR of the TCR CDR3 used the HTBI primer set with the Qiagen OneStep RT-PCR kit. Libraries were constructed in a second round of multiplex PCR, after which size selection and purification were carried out. The libraries were sequenced on an Illumina HiSeq2000 using paired-end 100 bp reads. From the authors' description of their analysis: SOAPnuke was used to process the raw data, removing reads that contained adapters or uncalled bases, had a mean Phred below 15, or lacked an exact match to the constant primer or identifier. COPE v1.2.5 was used to merge the high-quality paired reads, and each unique nucleotide sequence was defined as a clonotype. MiTCR v1.1 was used to align clonotypes to the IMGT TRBV, TRBD and TRBJ reference segments. The analysis included only V-J combinations with a frequency above 0.0001, which together covered 99% to 99.2% of the repertoires. The TCS score was defined as the ratio of F50 (clonal expansion) to E x V (chaos), calculated using BLOSUM62-based TCRdist between CDR3 peptides within each V-J. Welch's t-statistics and random forest reduced several hundred V-J features to around 14, which were used in a naive Bayes classifier (R e1071). Starting from the raw public reads, TCRdb applied fastp trimming at Q25, assembled clones with MiXCR and retained in-frame beta chains. Entries are consolidated by CDR3 protein sequence, retaining the most common genes and DNA. What appears here as the V and J calls and clone size reflects TCRdb's work, not the paper's. Across this sample there are approximately 600,000 distinct CDR3 sequences, with more than 20% seen only once. The top ten constitute approximately 30% of the sample.

Ophthalmopathy patients had moderately to severely active disease, Clinical Activity Score of at least 3, NOSPECS grade of at least 4, and duration under 3 months. Patients with uncontrolled infections, other autoimmune diseases, pregnancy or lactation were excluded. Diagnoses were based on clinical symptoms, serum thyroxine and TRAb, thyroid ultrasound and orbital computed tomography. Ficoll-Paque density gradient centrifugation was used to isolate PBMCs from about 9.4 ml of fresh peripheral blood. Trizol reagent was used to extract total RNA, and RNA quality was then checked on an Agilent 2100 Bioanalyzer. According to the germline V gene (reference sequence), CDR1 reads LNHDA and CDR2 reads SQIVND. Its CDR3 holds 14 amino acids, cysteine through phenylalanine. Only the CDR3 region is kept as DNA, spanning 42 bases read in frame from base 1. V is pared back by 6 bases and J by 5 bases, with 14 bases lying between the germline termini.

Notes on this clonotype: It has no known antigen specificity. Base quality data are lacking; no much larger clone is found one base away.

The receptor chain draws on TRBV19 and TRBJ2-4; TRBD1 might be the D gene, on 5 matching bases. The specimen was blood. The TCR was taken from a man aged 25-40 years with Graves' ophthalmopathy. CDR3 sequence: CASRFAAGQNIQYF. The DNA reads TGTGCCAGTAGGTTCGCGGCAGGGCAAAACATTCAGTACTTC.